This T cell receptor (beta chain) was captured in a study of PD-1 blockade in classical Hodgkin lymphoma. In the study overall: Treatment was intravenous nivolumab, 3 mg/kg every 2 weeks, until progression.

General study results and limits: Diversity in CD4+ TCRs, unlike that measured in CD8+ TCRs, had risen significantly by C4D1.

In the case of this clone: Its target is unknown.

Each patient experienced a relapse that followed autologous stem cell transplantation, and brentuximab vedotin exposure varied. Purification of CD4+ T cells from thawed PBMCs was achieved by magnetic negative selection. Complete response, partial response or progressive disease was each patient's best response. The assay was immunoSEQ multiplex PCR, and TCRdb's table has in-frame clones only and misses some. The sample has about 27,000 clones; 60% to 85% are singletons. Sample: CD4+ T cells from blood, taken at baseline. The source is a human donor with classical Hodgkin lymphoma.

DNA of the CDR3: TGTGCCAGCACCCAAAGAGGGGGGCGAACATATCAGTACTTC. Translated: CASTQRGGRTYQYF. The V and J genes are TRBV7-2 and TRBJ2-7, with D perhaps matching TRBD1 or TRBD2 (6 bases each). Trimming took 7 bases from V and 10 from J, leaving 23 bases between them. This CDR3 has 14 amino acids. Germline V lookup: CDR1 SGHTA, CDR2 FQGNSA.